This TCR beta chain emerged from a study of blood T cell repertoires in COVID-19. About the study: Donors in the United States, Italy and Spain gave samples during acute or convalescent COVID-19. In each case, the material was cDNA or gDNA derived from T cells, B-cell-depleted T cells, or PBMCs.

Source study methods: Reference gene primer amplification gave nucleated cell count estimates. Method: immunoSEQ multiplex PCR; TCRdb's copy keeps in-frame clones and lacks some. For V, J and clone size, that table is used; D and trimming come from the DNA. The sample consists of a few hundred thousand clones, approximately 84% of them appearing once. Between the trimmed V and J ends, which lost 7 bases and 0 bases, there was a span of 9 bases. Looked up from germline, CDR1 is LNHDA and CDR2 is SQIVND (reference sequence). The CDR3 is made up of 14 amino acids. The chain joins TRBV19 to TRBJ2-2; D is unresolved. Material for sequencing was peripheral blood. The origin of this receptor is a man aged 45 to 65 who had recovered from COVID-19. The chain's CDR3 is CASTVGPNTGELFF. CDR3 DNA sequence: TGTGCCAGTACTGTGGGCCCGAACACCGGGGAGCTGTTTTTT.